This T cell receptor beta chain was captured in a study of T cell changes during pregnancy in multiple sclerosis. Sequenced by immunoSEQ multiplex PCR; TCRdb stores in-frame clones only, minus some. The table includes approximately 84,000 clones, 94% detected once. CDR1 is MNHEY and CDR2 is SMNVEV in the germline V gene (reference sequence). J gave up 4 bases and V 7 bases, and 8 bases lay outside the gene matches. CDR3 length: 14 residues. J is TRBJ2-5 and V is TRBV27; 8 bases line up with TRBD2. The specimen comprised peripheral blood, sampled in the third trimester of pregnancy. The sequence came from a female donor with multiple sclerosis, enrolled in a pregnancy study. The CDR3 is CASTPGGGGETQYF. CDR3 nucleotides: TGTGCCAGCACCCCCGGGGGGGGAGGAGAGACCCAGTACTTC.